This T cell receptor beta chain derives from a study of blood T cell repertoires in COVID-19. Study in general: Sites across the United States, Italy and Spain contributed samples from acute and convalescent COVID-19. PBMCs, B-cell-depleted T cells, or T cells provided the cDNA or gDNA that made up the material.

Per the original data handling: Reference gene primer amplification in the assay estimated nucleated cell counts. Sequenced by immunoSEQ multiplex PCR; TCRdb stores in-frame clones only, minus some. D and trimming come from the DNA, and the V and J calls and clone size come from that table. Altogether roughly 150,000 clones are present, approximately 81% being singletons, with the ten largest covering roughly 10%. The V gene's germline CDR1 is SGHNT and CDR2 YYREEE (reference sequence). Trimming cost V 3 bases and J 11 bases; bases outside gene matches: 10. This CDR3 spans 13 amino acids. Sample: peripheral blood. This chain links TRBV5-4 with TRBJ1-1, with 7 bases matching TRBD1. This clonotype originated in a woman older than 75 with active or convalescent COVID-19. The CDR3 coding sequence is TGTGCCAGCAGCTGGTGGGACAGAGGATCGGCTTTCTTT. It codes for CASSWWDRGSAFF.